The 4 T cell receptor beta chains listed next were all sequenced from one sample in a study of blood T cells in healthy people across ages (dated by TCRdb to 2013 to 2016). Receptors were amplified or captured by 5' RACE. Sequencer: Illumina HiSeq 2500. A second PCR of about 6 to 12 cycles was performed with a sample-barcoded 5' primer and a J-beta primer mix. TCRdb's own reprocessing of the public reads used fastp at Q25 and MiXCR and kept productive beta chains. One record per CDR3 amino acid sequence lists the most common genes and DNA. Across this sample there are 1.5 million to 2 million distinct CDR3 sequences, with 28% seen only once. Approximately 7.7% of the sample belongs to the ten largest clones. The specimen sequenced was blood. The receptors originated from a woman under 40 in good health.

This clonotype was seen a handful of times. J is TRBJ1-4 and V is TRBV5-4; 8 nucleotides align to TRBD1. The CDR3 is 17 amino acids. CDR1 is SGHNT and CDR2 is YYREEE in the germline V gene (reference sequence). V was pared by 3 bases and J by 4 bases, with 11 bases of the junction left unmatched. CDR3 sequence: CASSSGQGLLLNEKLFF. The CDR3 DNA reads TGTGCCAGCAGCTCCGGACAGGGACTGCTACTTAATGAAAAACTGTTTTTT.

The chain is built from TRBV28 and TRBJ2-4; 8 bases align to TRBD2. Trimming at V came to 3 bases and at J to 0 bases, leaving 7 bases not matched to a gene. CDR1 and CDR2 (germline): MDHEN, SYDVKM. CDR3 length: 17 residues. The CDR3 reads CASSFLSGGLAKNIQYF. The CDR3 DNA is TGTGCCAGCAGTTTTTTATCGGGAGGGTTAGCCAAAAACATTCAGTACTTC.

The table lists this clonotype with a few counts. V and J are TRBV5-4 and TRBJ2-1; maybe TRBD2 (5 bases). CDR1 is SGHNT, CDR2 YYREEE, per germline (reference sequence). The length of the CDR3 is 15 residues. Trimming cost V 0 bases and J 6 bases, with 13 bases left between them. Here the CDR3 DNA reads TGTGCCAGCAGCTTGGGATCCACCGGGGTCAATGAGCAGTTCTTC. Its translation: CASSLGSTGVNEQFF.

This chain uses TRBV6-6 with TRBJ1-2; D is ambiguous. This CDR3 spans 14 amino acids. CDR1 and CDR2 from the germline V gene are MNHNY and SVGAGI (reference sequence). CDR3 sequence: CASGPPVGPDGYTF. The CDR3 DNA is TGTGCTAGCGGTCCCCCGGTGGGCCCCGATGGCTACACCTTC.